This TCR beta chain was sequenced during a study of T cell repertoires in cytomegalovirus infection. In the study overall: Well-studied HLA-B-restricted epitopes and recently identified HLA-C-restricted epitopes of CMV were both used in the study.

This clonotype was counted between two and nine times. The antigen is undetermined. Study results and caveats: In two of eight donors, the top clonotype was HLA-C-restricted CMV-specific. Cumulative public TCR beta family frequency identified carriers of CMV plus the relevant HLA.

Each CDR3 protein is one row after TCRdb ran MiXCR on the reads. The repertoire consists of around 710,000 distinct CDR3 sequences, with about 28% occurring once and the leading ten covering around 13%. The CDR3 totals 15 residues. V lost 1 base and J 3 bases, leaving 10 bases between the germline ends. This sequence was found in a human donor in good health (CMV status not recorded). Some clones in this sample may be carry-over from other donors' samples. This specimen consisted of cultured CD8+ T cells from PBMCs, obtained from culture after CMV antigen stimulation. V usage is TRBV12-3 or TRBV12-4 and J usage is TRBJ1-3, with D uncertain. CDR3 sequence reads: CASSLGPVFGNTIYF. Written as DNA, the CDR3 is TGTGCCAGCAGTTTAGGACCAGTCTTTGGAAACACCATATATTTT.